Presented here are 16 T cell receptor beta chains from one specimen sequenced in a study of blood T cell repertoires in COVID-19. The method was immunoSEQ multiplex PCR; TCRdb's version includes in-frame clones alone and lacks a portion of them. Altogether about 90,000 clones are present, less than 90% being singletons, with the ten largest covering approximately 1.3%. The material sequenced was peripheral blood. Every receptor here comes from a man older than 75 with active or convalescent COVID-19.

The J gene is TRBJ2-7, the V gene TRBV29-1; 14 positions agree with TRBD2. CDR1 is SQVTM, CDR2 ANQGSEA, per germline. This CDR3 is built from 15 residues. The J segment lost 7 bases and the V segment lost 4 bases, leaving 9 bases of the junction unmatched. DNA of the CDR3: TGCAGCGTTGGGGCGGGACTAGCGGGAGTTGGGGAGCAGTACTTC. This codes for CSVGAGLAGVGEQYF.

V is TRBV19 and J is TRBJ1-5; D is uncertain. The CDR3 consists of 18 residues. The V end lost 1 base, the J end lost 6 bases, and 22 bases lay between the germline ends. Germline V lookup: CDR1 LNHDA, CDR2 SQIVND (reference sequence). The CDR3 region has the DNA TGTGCCAGTAGTATAGCAGTCTATGCGGCCTCCGGCGCTCAGCCCCAGCATTTT. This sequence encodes CASSIAVYAASGAQPQHF.

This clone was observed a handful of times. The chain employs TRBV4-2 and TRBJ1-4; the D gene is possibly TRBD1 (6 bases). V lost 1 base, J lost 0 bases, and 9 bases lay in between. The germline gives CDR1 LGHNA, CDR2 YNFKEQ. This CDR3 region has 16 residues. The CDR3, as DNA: TGTGCCAGCAGCCAAGGGACAGCCTCAACTAATGAAAAACTGTTTTTT. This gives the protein CASSQGTASTNEKLFF.

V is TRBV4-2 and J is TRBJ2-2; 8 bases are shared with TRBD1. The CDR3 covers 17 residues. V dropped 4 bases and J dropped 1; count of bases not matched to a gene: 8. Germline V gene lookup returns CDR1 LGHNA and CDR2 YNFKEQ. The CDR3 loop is CASSPPRQGLNTGELFF. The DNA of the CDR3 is TGTGCCAGCAGCCCCCCCCGACAGGGGCTGAACACCGGGGAGCTGTTTTTT.

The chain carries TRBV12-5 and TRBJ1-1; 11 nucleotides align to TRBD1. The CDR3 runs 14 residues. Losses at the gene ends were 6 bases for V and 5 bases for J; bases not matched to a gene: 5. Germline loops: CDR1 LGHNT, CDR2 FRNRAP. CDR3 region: CASGPGQGVTEAFF. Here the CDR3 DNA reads TGTGCTAGTGGGCCGGGACAGGGGGTTACTGAAGCTTTCTTT.

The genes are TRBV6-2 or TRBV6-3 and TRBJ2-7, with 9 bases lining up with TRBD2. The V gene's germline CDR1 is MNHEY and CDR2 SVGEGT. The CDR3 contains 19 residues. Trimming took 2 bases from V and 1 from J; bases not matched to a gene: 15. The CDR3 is CASSYKTSGRGFSSYEQYF. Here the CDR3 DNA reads TGTGCCAGCAGTTACAAGACTAGCGGACGGGGTTTTTCGTCCTACGAGCAGTACTTC.

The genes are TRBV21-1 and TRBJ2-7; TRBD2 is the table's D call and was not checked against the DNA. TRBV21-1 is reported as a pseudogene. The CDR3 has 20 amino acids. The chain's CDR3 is CASSKRGPGLAGDNSYEQYF. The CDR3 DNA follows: TGTGCCAGCAGCAAACGGGGACCGGGACTAGCGGGAGACAACTCCTACGAGCAGTACTTC.

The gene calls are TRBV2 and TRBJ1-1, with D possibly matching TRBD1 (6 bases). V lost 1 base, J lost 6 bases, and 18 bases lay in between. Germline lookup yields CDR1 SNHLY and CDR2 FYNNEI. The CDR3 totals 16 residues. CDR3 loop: CASSEVPKQGRSEAFF. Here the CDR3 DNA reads TGTGCCAGCAGTGAAGTACCTAAACAGGGTAGGTCTGAAGCTTTCTTT.

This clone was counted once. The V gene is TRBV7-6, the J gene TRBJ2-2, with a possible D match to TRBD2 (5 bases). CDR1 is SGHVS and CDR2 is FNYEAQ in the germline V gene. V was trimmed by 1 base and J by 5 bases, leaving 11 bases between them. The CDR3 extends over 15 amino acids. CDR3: CASSLEWTLTGELFF. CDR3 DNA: TGTGCCAGCAGCTTAGAATGGACTCTGACCGGGGAGCTGTTTTTT.

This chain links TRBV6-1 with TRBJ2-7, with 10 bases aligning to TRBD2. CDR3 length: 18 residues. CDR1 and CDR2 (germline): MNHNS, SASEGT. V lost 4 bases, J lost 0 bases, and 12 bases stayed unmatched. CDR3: CASSGPNTGTSASYEQYF. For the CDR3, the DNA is TGTGCCAGCAGTGGTCCCAACACCGGGACTAGCGCCTCCTACGAGCAGTACTTC.

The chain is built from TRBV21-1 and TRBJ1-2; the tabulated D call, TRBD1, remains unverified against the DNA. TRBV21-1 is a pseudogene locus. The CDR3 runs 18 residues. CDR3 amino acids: CASSKKKKPGQGTYGYTF. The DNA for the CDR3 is TGTGCCAGCAGCAAGAAAAAAAAACCGGGACAGGGGACCTATGGCTACACCTTC.

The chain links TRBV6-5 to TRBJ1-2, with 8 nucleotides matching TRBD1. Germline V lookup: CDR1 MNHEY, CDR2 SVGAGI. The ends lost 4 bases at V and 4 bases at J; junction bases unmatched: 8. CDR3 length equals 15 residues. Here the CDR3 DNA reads TGTGCCAGCAGTTTTAAGGACAGGGTAGGCTATGGCTACACCTTC. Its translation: CASSFKDRVGYGYTF.

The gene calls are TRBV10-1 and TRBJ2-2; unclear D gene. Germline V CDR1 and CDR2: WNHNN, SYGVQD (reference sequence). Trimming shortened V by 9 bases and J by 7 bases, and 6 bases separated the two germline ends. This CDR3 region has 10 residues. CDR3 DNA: TGCGCCAGGAAGAGCGGGGAGCTGTTTTTT. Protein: CARKSGELFF.

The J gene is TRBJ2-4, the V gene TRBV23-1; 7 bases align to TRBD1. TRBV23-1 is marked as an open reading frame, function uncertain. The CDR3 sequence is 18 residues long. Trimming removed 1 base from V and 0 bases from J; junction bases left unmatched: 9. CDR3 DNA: TGCGCCAGCAGTCAATTGCAACGACAGGGCCTAGCCAAAAACATTCAGTACTTC. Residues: CASSQLQRQGLAKNIQYF.

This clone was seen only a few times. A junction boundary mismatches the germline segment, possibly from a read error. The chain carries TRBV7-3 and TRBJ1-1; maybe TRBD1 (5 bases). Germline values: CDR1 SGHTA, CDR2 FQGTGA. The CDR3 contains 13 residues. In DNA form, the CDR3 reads TGTGCCAGCAGCTTAAGACAGAACGCTGAAGCTTTCTTT. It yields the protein CASSLRQNAEAFF. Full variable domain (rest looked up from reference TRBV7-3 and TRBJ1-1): GAGVSQTPSNKVTEKGKYVELRCDPISGHTALYWYRQSLGQGPEFLIYFQGTGAADDSGLPNDRFFAVRPEGSVSTLKIQRTERGDSAVYLCASSLRQNAEAFFGQGTRLTVV.

CDR3 bases: TGTGCCAGTAGTATAGTGGGAGCTCACCTATCTACAGCTTTCTTT. It is translated as CASSIVGAHLSTAFF. The chain carries TRBV19 and TRBJ1-1; no clear D. CDR3 length equals 15 residues. Germline CDR1 and CDR2: LNHDA and SQIVND (reference sequence). V was pared by 1 base and J by 10 bases, with 19 bases between.